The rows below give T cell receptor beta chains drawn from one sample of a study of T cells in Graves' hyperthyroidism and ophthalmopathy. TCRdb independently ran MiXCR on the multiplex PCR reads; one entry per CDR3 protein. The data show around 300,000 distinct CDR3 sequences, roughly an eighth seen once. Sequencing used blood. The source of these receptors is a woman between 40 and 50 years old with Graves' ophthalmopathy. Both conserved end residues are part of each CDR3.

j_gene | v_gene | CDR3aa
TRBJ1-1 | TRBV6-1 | CASRTPGQGTQAFF
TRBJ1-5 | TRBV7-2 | CASSSQGSLNQPQHF
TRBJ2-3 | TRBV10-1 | CASSGGTDTQYF
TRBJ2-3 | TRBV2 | CASHLAASTDTQYF
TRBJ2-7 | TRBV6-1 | CASSRTSDYEQYF
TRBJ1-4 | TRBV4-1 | CASSQVRFQGVEKLFF
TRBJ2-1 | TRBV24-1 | CATSTPDRVSYNEQFF
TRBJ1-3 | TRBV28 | CASIGTSTGNTIYF
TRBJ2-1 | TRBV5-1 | CASSLRLSPSYNEQFF
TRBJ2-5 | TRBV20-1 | CSAQGLFLQGQETQYF
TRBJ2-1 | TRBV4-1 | CASSLQPGSDEQFF
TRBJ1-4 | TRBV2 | CASSGGTPGKLFF
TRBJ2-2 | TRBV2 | CASSVGGPRSSRVFF
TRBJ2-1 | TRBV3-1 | CASSHSSGGWDNEQFF
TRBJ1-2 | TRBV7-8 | CASSLGGQGGGYTF
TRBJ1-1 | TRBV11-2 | CASSFRRKGAGEAFF
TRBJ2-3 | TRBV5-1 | CASSSLGGATDTQYF
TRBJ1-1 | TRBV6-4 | CASSDDGARAFF
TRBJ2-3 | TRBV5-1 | CASNPLAGGTDTQYF
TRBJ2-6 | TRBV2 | CASSEALVGRALSGANVLTF
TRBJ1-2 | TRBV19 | CASSPGLKVWYGYTF